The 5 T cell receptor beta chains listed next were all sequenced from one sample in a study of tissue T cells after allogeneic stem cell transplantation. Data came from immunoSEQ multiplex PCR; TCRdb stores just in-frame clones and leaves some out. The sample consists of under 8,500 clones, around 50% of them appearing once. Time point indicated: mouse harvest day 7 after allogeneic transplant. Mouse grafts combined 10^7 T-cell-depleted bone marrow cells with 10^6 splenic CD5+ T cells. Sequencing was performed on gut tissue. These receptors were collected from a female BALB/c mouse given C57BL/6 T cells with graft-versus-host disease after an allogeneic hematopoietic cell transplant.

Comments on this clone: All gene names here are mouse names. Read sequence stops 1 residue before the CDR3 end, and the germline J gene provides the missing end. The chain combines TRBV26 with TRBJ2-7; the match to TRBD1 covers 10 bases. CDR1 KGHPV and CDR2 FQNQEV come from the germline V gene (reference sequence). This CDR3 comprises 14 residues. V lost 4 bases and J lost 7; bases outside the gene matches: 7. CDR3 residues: CASSPDRGRGEQYF. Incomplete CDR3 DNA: TGTGCCAGCAGTCCCGACAGGGGGCGGGGCGAACAGTAC.

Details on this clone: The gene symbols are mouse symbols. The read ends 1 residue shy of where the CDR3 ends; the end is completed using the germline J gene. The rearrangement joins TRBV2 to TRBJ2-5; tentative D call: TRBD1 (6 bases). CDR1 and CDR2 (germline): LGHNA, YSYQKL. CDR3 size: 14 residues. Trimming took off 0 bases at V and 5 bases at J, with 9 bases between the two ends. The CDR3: CASSQEGGGDTQYF. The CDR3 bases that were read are TGTGCCAGCAGCCAAGAAGGAGGGGGAGACACCCAGTAC.

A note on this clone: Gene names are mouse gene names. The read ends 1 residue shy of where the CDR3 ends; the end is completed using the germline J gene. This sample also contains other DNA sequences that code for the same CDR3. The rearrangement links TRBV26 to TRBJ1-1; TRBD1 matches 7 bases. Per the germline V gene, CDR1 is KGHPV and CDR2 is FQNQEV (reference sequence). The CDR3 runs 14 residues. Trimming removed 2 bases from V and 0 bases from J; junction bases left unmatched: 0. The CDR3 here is CASSLQGANTEVFF. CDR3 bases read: TGTGCCAGCAGTCTGCAGGGGGCAAACACAGAAGTCTTC.

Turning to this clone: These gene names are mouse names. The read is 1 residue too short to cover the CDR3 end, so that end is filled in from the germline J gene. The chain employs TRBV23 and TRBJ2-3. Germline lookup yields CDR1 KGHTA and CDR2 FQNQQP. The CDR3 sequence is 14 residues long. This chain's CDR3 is CSSSPRRSAETLYF. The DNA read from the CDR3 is TGCTCCAGCAGTCCCCGACGGAGTGCAGAAACGCTGTAT.

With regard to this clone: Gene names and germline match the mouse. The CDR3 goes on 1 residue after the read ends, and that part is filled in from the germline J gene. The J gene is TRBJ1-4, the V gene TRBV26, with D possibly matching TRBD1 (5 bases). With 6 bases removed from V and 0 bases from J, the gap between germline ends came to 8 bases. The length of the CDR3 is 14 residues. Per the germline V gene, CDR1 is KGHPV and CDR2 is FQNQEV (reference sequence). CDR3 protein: CASRRTISNERLFF. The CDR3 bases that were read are TGTGCCAGCAGAAGGACAATTTCCAACGAAAGATTATTT. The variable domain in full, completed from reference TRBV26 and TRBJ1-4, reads NSKVIQTPRYLVKGQGQKAKMRCIPEKGHPVVFWYQQNKNNEFKFLINFQNQEVLQQIDMTEKRFSAECPSNSPCSLEIQSSEAGDSALYLCASRRTISNERLFFGHGTKLSVL.